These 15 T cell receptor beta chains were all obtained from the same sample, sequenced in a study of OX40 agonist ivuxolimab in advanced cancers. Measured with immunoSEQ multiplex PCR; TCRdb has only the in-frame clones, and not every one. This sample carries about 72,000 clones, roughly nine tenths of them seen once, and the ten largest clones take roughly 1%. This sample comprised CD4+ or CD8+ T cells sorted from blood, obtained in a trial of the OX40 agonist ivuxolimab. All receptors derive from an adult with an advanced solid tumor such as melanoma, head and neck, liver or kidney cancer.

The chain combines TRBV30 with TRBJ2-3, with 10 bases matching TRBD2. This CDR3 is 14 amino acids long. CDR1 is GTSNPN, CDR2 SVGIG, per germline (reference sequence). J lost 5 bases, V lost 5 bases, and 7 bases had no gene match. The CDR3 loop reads CAWEREGLGDTQYF. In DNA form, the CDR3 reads TGTGCCTGGGAGCGGGAGGGCCTTGGAGATACGCAGTATTTT.

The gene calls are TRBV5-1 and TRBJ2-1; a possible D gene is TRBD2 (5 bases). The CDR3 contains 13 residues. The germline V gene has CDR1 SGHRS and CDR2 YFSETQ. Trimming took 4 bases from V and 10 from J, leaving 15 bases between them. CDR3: CASSPGTSEEQFF. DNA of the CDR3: TGCGCCAGCAGCCCAGGTACTAGTGAGGAGCAGTTCTTC.

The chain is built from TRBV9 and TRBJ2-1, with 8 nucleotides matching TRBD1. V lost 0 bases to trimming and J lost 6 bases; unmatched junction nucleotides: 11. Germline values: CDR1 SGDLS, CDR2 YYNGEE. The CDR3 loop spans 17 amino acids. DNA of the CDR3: TGTGCCAGCAGCGTAGCCTTCGGCGACAGGGGACCCAATGAGCAGTTCTTC. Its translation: CASSVAFGDRGPNEQFF.

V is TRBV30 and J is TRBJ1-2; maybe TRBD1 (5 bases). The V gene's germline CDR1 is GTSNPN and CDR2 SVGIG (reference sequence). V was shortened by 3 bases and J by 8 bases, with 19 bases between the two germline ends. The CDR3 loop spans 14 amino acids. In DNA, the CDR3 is TGTGCCTGGAGCCAACCGGGAGGGGAGGGGGGCTACACCTTC. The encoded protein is CAWSQPGGEGGYTF.

The CDR3 here is CASSRTGGYNSPLHF. CDR3 in DNA: TGTGCCAGCAGTCGGACAGGGGGATATAATTCACCCCTCCACTTT. The chain has TRBV6-6 and TRBJ1-6; 10 positions agree with TRBD1. CDR1 is MNHNY, CDR2 SVGAGI, per germline (reference sequence). The CDR3 has 15 amino acids. Trimming removed 5 bases from V and 4 bases from J; junction bases left unmatched: 2.

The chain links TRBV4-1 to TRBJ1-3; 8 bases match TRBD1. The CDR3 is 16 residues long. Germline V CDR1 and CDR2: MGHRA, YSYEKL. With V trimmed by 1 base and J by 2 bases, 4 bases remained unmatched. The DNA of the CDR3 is TGCGCCAGCAGCCAAGGCTTGACAGGGGCTGGAAACACCATATATTTT. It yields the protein CASSQGLTGAGNTIYF.

CDR3 amino acids: CASSQEGTGDSYEQYF. The CDR3 nucleotides are TGTGCCAGCAGCCAGGAGGGGACAGGGGACTCCTACGAGCAGTACTTC. The chain links TRBV27 to TRBJ2-7; 10 nucleotides match TRBD1. V dropped 6 bases and J dropped 0; count of bases not matched to a gene: 8. Germline CDR1 is MNHEY and CDR2 is SMNVEV (reference sequence). This CDR3 has 16 residues.

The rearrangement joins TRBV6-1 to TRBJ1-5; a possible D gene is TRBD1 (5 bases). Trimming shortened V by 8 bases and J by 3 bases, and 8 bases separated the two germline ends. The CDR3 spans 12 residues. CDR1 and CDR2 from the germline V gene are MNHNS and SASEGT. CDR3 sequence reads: CASGAYNQPQHF. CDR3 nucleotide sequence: TGTGCCAGCGGGGCCTACAATCAGCCCCAGCATTTT.

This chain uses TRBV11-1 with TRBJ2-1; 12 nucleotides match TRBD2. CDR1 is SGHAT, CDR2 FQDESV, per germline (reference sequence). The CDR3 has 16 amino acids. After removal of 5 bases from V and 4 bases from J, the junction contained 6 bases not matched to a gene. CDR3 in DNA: TGTGCCAGCAGCGGGGGGGGACTAGCGGGTTACAATGAGCAGTTCTTC. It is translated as CASSGGGLAGYNEQFF.

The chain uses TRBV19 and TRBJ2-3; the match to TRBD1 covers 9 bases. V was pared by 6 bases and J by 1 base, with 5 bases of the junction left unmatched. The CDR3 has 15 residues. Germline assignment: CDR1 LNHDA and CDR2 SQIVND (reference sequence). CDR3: CASSEWDRGTDTQYF. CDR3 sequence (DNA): TGTGCCAGTAGCGAATGGGACAGGGGCACAGATACGCAGTATTTT. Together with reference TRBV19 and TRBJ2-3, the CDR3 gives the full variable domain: DGGITQSPKYLFRKEGQNVTLSCEQNLNHDAMYWYRQDPGQGLRLIYYSQIVNDFQKGDIAEGYSVSREKKESFPLTVTSAQKNPTAFYLCASSEWDRGTDTQYFGPGTRLTVL.

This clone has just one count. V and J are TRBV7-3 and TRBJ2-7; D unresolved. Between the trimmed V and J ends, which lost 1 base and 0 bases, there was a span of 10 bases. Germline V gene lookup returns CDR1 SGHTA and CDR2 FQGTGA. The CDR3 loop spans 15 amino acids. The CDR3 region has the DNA TGTGCCAGCAGCTTAAGGGCCCTGAGCTCCTACGAGCAGTACTTC. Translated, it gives CASSLRALSSYEQYF.

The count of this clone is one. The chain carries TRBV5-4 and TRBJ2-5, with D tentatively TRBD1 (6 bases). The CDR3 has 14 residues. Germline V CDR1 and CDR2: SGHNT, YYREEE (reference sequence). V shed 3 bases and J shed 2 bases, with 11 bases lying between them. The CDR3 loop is CASSWDTMQETQYF. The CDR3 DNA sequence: TGTGCCAGCAGCTGGGACACCATGCAAGAGACCCAGTACTTC.

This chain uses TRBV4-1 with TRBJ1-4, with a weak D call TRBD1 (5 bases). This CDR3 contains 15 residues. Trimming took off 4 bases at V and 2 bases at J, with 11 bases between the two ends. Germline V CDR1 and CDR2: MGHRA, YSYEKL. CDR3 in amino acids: CASSPGTVTNEKLFF. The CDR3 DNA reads TGCGCCAGCAGCCCCGGGACGGTTACTAATGAAAAACTGTTTTTT.

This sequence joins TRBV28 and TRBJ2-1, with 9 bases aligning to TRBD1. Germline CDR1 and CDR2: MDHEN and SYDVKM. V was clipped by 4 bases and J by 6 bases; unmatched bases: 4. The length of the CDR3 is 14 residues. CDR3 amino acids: CASSSHRGRNEQFF. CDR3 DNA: TGTGCCAGCAGTTCTCACAGGGGGCGCAATGAGCAGTTCTTC.

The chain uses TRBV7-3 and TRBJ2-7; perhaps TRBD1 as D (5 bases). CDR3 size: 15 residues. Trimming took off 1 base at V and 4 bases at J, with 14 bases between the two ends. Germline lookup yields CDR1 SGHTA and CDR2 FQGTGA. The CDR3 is CASSLKAGIGYEQYF. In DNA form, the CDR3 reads TGTGCCAGCAGCTTAAAGGCAGGGATAGGGTACGAGCAGTACTTC.